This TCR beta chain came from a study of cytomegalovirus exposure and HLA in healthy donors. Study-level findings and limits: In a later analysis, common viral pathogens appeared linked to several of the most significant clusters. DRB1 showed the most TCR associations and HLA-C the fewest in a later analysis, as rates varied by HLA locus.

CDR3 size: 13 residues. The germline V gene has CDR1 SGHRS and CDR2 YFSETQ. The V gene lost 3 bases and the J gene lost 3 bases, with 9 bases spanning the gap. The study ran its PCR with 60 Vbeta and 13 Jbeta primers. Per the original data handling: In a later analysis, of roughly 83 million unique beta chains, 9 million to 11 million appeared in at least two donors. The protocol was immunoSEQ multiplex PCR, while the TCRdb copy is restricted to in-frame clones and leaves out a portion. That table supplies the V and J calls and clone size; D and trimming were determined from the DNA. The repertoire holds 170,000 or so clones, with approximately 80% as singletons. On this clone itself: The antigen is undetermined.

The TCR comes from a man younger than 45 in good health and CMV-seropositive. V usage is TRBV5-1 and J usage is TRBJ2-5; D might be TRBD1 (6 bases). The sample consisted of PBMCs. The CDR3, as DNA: TGCGCCAGCAGCTACGGGACAAAAGAGACCCAGTACTTC. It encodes CASSYGTKETQYF.